A selection of T cell receptor beta chains follows, all from one sample in a study of shared clonotypes between healthy human individuals. Here immunoSEQ multiplex PCR was the method, and the copy in TCRdb shows in-frame clones only, minus some. The data contain roughly 2 million clones, 85% to 95% of them singletons. The sequencing sample was made of naive CD8+ T cells sorted from blood. These receptors were collected from a man aged 18 to 30 in good health. CDR3s include the opening cysteine and the closing phenylalanine or tryptophan. A D gene is named only where the DNA matches it firmly. The listing skips clone size in some rows; elsewhere it reads once, few, many or a size class.

j_gene | d_gene | v_gene | abundance | CDR3aa
TRBJ2-1 | TRBD2 | TRBV5-4 | - | CASPQSGVYNEQFF
TRBJ1-1 | - | TRBV7-7 | - | CASSLGENTEAFF
TRBJ2-5 | - | TRBV30 | - | CAWSLGHPGETQYF
TRBJ1-2 | - | TRBV27 | once | CASSLSVGNYGYTF
TRBJ1-5 | - | TRBV4-1 | - | CASSQDLGQPQHF
TRBJ2-5 | - | TRBV5-1 | - | CASRGVQETQYF
TRBJ2-1 | TRBD1 | TRBV5-5 | once | CASSLVSATGVNNEQFF
TRBJ2-2 | - | TRBV10-3 | few | CAITGDTGELFF
TRBJ2-7 | TRBD2 | TRBV6-6 | - | CASSYSSGSMTYEQYF
TRBJ1-1 | TRBD1 | TRBV10-1 | - | CASSESTTGSTEAFF
TRBJ2-2 | - | TRBV4-3 | - | CASSQAVGVSTGELFF
TRBJ2-5 | TRBD1 | TRBV5-1 | - | CASSFDRGVFQETQYF
TRBJ2-7 | TRBD2 | TRBV28 | - | CASSLLAGDGEQYF
TRBJ2-2 | TRBD1 | TRBV6-6 | - | CASSYADRETGELFF
TRBJ1-2 | - | TRBV16 | - | CASSQFASANGYTF
TRBJ1-6 | - | TRBV28 | - | CASSYRVPNSPLHF
TRBJ2-4 | TRBD2 | TRBV9 | - | CASSVGAGGQNIQYF
TRBJ2-7 | TRBD2 | TRBV11-2 | - | CASSLQRDYEQYF
TRBJ2-4 | TRBD1 | TRBV27 | - | CASSSSRDRDIAKNIQYF
TRBJ2-3 | TRBD2 | TRBV11-2 | - | CASTLSGGWTDTQYF
TRBJ1-1 | - | TRBV5-4 | - | CASTQSGTEAFF
TRBJ1-4 | - | TRBV5-4 | - | CASSLLNEKLFF
TRBJ2-5 | - | TRBV29-1 | - | CSVTADSLQETQYF
TRBJ2-3 | TRBD2 | TRBV29-1 | - | CSALGLAGGTDTQYF
TRBJ2-4 | - | TRBV6-1 | - | CASSEGHEGNIQYF
TRBJ1-1 | - | TRBV7-9 | - | CASSQSPGAEAFF
TRBJ2-7 | - | TRBV5-5 | - | CASSLDPGYEQYF
TRBJ2-2 | - | TRBV27 | - | CAIASGANTGELFF
TRBJ1-2 | - | TRBV5-1 | - | CASSLDSTVTSSAF
TRBJ2-7 | - | TRBV7-9 | - | CASSLVAGGRYEQYF
TRBJ2-7 | - | TRBV6-6 | - | CASSYLLLEQYF
TRBJ1-4 | - | TRBV11-2 | once | CASSRTLATNEKLFF
TRBJ2-1 | - | TRBV4-3 | - | CASSQDPFSEQFF
TRBJ2-1 | TRBD2 | TRBV6-5 | once | CASTRLAGGINEQFF
TRBJ2-2 | - | TRBV10-3 | once | CAISLANTGELFF
TRBJ1-4 | - | TRBV30 | - | CAWSVRGGTNEKLFF
TRBJ2-1 | - | TRBV7-3 | - | CASSRDPMVSEQFF
TRBJ2-3 | TRBD1 | TRBV25-1 | - | CASSGTGADTQYF
TRBJ2-1 | TRBD2 | TRBV4-1 | - | CASSQIPGLEYNEQFF
TRBJ1-1 | - | TRBV6-6 | - | CAGRLSNTEAFF
TRBJ2-7 | - | TRBV29-1 | once | CSVLTNTAEQYF
TRBJ2-3 | TRBD2 | TRBV30 | - | CAWSTVGTSGVTDTQYF
TRBJ2-7 | - | TRBV4-1 | - | CASSQRTESSYEQYF
TRBJ2-3 | - | TRBV20-1 | - | CSAKIGDTQYF
TRBJ1-2 | - | TRBV6-1 | - | CASSEGRNYGYTF
TRBJ2-5 | TRBD2 | TRBV4-1 | - | CASSQVLAGKETQYF
TRBJ1-2 | TRBD1 | TRBV6-5 | - | CASSSQGARVGYTF
TRBJ2-7 | - | TRBV27 | once | CASSLYPSYEQYF
TRBJ2-2 | - | TRBV7-8 | - | CASSRSTGTGELFF
TRBJ2-3 | - | TRBV30 | - | CAWRISATQYF
TRBJ2-7 | - | TRBV7-9 | - | CASSPPAGGTFYEQYF
TRBJ2-3 | - | TRBV6-1 | - | CASSEAQQSTDTQYF
TRBJ2-7 | TRBD1 | TRBV19 | - | CASSPGTADYEQYF
TRBJ2-3 | - | TRBV5-6 | - | CASSLSGADTQYF